A single sample is the source of the 15 T cell receptor beta chains below, sequenced in a study of blood T cell repertoires in COVID-19 (TCRdb year 2020). The receptor library was made with the immunoSEQ multiplex PCR assay. TCRdb stores this immuneACCESS table with in-frame sequences only. Part of the clones is absent; in the studies checked, under half of the shortfall reflects unresolved V genes, and no reason is known for the rest. This sample lists about 400,000 clones; roughly 86% were detected once. The top ten constitute 1.9% of the sample. Sequenced: PBMCs or T cells enriched from blood (not recorded which). Every receptor here comes from a middle-aged man in a cohort exposed to, infected with or recovered from COVID-19 (not recorded which).

This clone was observed once. This chain connects TRBV6-5 to TRBJ2-2, with 10 bases lining up with TRBD1. V shed 4 bases, J shed 7 bases, and the junction held 6 bases outside the gene matches. The CDR3 runs 15 residues. Looked up from germline, CDR1 is MNHEY and CDR2 is SVGAGI. CDR3 coding DNA: TGTGCCAGCAGTTCCGCGGGACAGGGGAACGGGGAGCTGTTTTTT. Translated: CASSSAGQGNGELFF.

As for this clone: Possible read error: a much larger clone is one base away. V and J are TRBV27 and TRBJ1-1; 9 nucleotides agree with TRBD1. The CDR3 covers 15 residues. CDR1 and CDR2 from the germline V gene are MNHEY and SMNVEV (reference sequence). This CDR3 reads CAGSLRQGGGTEAFF. CDR3 in DNA: TGTGCCGGCAGTCTCCGACAGGGGGGAGGCACTGAAGCTTTCTTT.

Here the CDR3 DNA reads TGTGCCAGCAGCTTAGGTGCCAGAAATTCACCCCTCCACTTT. The encoded protein is CASSLGARNSPLHF. V gene TRBV7-2 combines with J gene TRBJ1-6; D is unresolved. Germline CDR1 and CDR2: SGHTA and FQGNSA. This CDR3 contains 14 residues. Trimming took 1 base from V and 7 from J, leaving 8 bases between them.

This chain connects TRBV28 to TRBJ1-1; possible D gene TRBD1, 6 bases. The CDR3 spans 15 residues. Per germline, CDR1 MDHEN and CDR2 SYDVKM. V was shortened by 10 bases and J by 2 bases, with 20 bases between the two germline ends. CDR3 amino acids: CAIQTWGGGNTEAFF. CDR3 DNA: TGTGCCATCCAAACCTGGGGAGGGGGTAACACTGAAGCTTTCTTT.

The chain employs TRBV18 and TRBJ1-3; tentatively, D is TRBD1 (5 bases). Germline CDR1 reads KGHSH; CDR2 reads LQKENI. The CDR3 consists of 15 residues. Trimming took off 3 bases at V and 0 bases at J, with 9 bases between the two ends. CDR3: CASSPDTRSGNTIYF. For the CDR3, the DNA is TGTGCCAGCTCACCGGACACCCGCTCTGGAAACACCATATATTTT.

The V and J genes are TRBV15 and TRBJ2-7, with 8 nucleotides matching TRBD1. Losses at the gene ends were 4 bases for V and 2 bases for J; bases not matched to a gene: 4. The CDR3 totals 14 residues. The germline gives CDR1 LNHNV, CDR2 YYDKDF (reference sequence). CDR3 nucleotides: TGTGCCACCAGCAAACAGGGGGGCACCTACGAGCAGTACTTC. Protein sequence: CATSKQGGTYEQYF.

The chain has TRBV7-9 and TRBJ2-3, with D tentatively TRBD1 (6 bases). The CDR3 loop spans 17 amino acids. CDR1 is SEHNR, CDR2 FQNEAQ, per germline (reference sequence). V was cut by 0 bases and J by 0 bases, with 13 bases left in between. The CDR3 region is CASSLAIAGVSTDTQYF. CDR3 bases: TGTGCCAGCAGCTTAGCGATCGCAGGGGTGAGCACAGATACGCAGTATTTT.

The rearrangement joins TRBV28 to TRBJ2-7, with 10 positions matching TRBD2. This CDR3 contains 16 residues. V was pared by 5 bases and J by 3 bases, with 10 bases of the junction left unmatched. Germline-derived CDR1 and CDR2 are MDHEN and SYDVKM. CDR3 DNA: TGTGCCAGCAGTCCGGCCGGGACTAGCGAGGACTACGAGCAGTACTTC. As protein: CASSPAGTSEDYEQYF.

The chain uses TRBV2 and TRBJ1-5, with 9 nucleotides matching TRBD1. The CDR3 covers 17 residues. Losses at the gene ends were 4 bases for V and 4 bases for J; bases not matched to a gene: 11. Germline V gene data show CDR1 as SNHLY and CDR2 as FYNNEI. Here the CDR3 reads CASSGGTGRNLNQPQHF. The DNA for the CDR3 is TGTGCCAGCAGTGGAGGGACAGGGCGGAATCTAAATCAGCCCCAGCATTTT.

This clone was seen a single time. This chain uses TRBV5-4 with TRBJ2-7, with 10 nucleotides matching TRBD1. CDR1 and CDR2 (germline): SGHNT, YYREEE (reference sequence). V gave up 4 bases and J gave up 6 bases; unmatched junction bases: 7. This CDR3 is 14 amino acids long. The CDR3 reads CASSNLDRGFEQYF. DNA of the CDR3: TGTGCCAGCAGCAACTTGGACAGGGGGTTCGAGCAGTACTTC.

The chain couples TRBV15 to TRBJ2-1; 7 nucleotides agree with TRBD1. Trimming removed 2 bases from V and 6 bases from J; junction bases left unmatched: 4. Germline CDR1 and CDR2: LNHNV and YYDKDF (reference sequence). There are 14 residues in the CDR3. Here the CDR3 reads CATSRRDSTNEQFF. The CDR3 DNA is TGTGCCACCAGCAGACGGGACAGCACCAATGAGCAGTTCTTC. Together with reference TRBV15 and TRBJ2-1, the CDR3 gives the full variable domain: DAMVIQNPRYQVTQFGKPVTLSCSQTLNHNVMYWYQQKSSQAPKLLFHYYDKDFNNEADTPDNFQSRRPNTSFCFLDIRSPGLGDTAMYLCATSRRDSTNEQFFGPGTRLTVL.

The genes are TRBV4-2 and TRBJ2-1, with 11 nucleotides matching TRBD2. Germline trimming cut 3 bases from V and 8 bases from J; bases unmatched to any gene: 9. The CDR3 consists of 16 residues. CDR1 LGHNA and CDR2 YNFKEQ come from the germline V gene. CDR3 DNA sequence: TGTGCCAGCAGCCACCGAAGACTAGCGGGAAAGGATGAGCAGTTCTTC. Amino acid sequence: CASSHRRLAGKDEQFF.

The rearrangement uses TRBV7-2 and TRBJ1-2, with 7 bases matching TRBD1. V trimming: 1 base; J trimming: 4 bases; junction bases outside the gene matches: 3. Germline-derived CDR1 and CDR2 are SGHTA and FQGNSA. The CDR3 has 14 residues. The CDR3 protein is CASSLGGQSYGYTF. CDR3 DNA sequence: TGTGCCAGCAGCTTAGGGGGACAGTCCTATGGCTACACCTTC.

The chain carries TRBV19 and TRBJ2-6; D is possibly TRBD1 (5 bases). The V end lost 3 bases, the J end lost 2 bases, and 8 bases lay between the germline ends. CDR3 length equals 15 residues. Germline V gene data show CDR1 as LNHDA and CDR2 as SQIVND (reference sequence). CDR3 residues: CASSIGRAGANVLTF. The CDR3 region has the DNA TGTGCCAGTAGTATTGGCAGGGCTGGGGCCAACGTCCTGACTTTC.

The chain combines TRBV10-3 with TRBJ2-7, with 7 bases aligning to TRBD2. Germline V gene data show CDR1 as ENHRY and CDR2 as SYGVKD. V trimming: 6 bases; J trimming: 2 bases; junction bases outside the gene matches: 10. CDR3 length: 15 residues. CDR3: CAIREAGSRAYEQYF. In DNA form, the CDR3 reads TGTGCCATCAGAGAAGCGGGATCCAGGGCCTACGAGCAGTACTTC.